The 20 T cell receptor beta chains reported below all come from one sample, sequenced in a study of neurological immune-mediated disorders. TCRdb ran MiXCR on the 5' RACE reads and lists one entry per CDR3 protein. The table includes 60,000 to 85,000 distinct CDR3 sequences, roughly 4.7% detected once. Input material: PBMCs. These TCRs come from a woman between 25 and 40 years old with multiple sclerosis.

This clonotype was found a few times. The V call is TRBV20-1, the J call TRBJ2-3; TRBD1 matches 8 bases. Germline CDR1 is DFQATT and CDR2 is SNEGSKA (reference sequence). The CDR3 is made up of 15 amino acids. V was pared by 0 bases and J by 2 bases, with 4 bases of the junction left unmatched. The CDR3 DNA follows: TGCAGTGCTAGAGAACAGGGGGAAGTCACAGATACGCAGTATTTT. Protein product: CSAREQGEVTDTQYF.

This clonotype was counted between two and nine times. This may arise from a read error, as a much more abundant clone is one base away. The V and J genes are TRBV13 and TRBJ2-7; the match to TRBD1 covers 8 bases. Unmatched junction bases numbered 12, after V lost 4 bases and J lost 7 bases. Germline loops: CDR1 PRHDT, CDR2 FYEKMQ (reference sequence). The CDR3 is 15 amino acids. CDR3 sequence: CASSSAGQVELEQYF. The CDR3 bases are TGTGCCAGCAGCTCCGCGGGACAGGTGGAATTAGAGCAGTACTTC. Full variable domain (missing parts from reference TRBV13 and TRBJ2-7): AAGVIQSPRHLIKEKRETATLKCYPIPRHDTVYWYQQGPGQDPQFLISFYEKMQSDKGSIPDRFSAQQFSDYHSELNMSSLELGDSALYFCASSSAGQVELEQYFGPGTRLTVT.

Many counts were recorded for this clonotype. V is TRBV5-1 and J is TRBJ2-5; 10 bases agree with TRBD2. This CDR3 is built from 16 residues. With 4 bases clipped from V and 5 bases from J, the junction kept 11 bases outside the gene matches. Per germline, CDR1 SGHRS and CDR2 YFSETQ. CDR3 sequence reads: CASSPGLAAQRETQYF. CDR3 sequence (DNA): TGCGCCAGCAGCCCAGGACTAGCGGCCCAGAGGGAGACCCAGTACTTC.

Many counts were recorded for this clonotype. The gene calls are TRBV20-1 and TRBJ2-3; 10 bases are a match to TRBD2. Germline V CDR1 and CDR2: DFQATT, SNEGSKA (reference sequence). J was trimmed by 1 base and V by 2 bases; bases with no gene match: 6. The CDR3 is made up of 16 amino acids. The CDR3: CSARMLAGEGTDTQYF. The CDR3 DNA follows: TGCAGTGCTAGAATGCTAGCGGGAGAGGGCACAGATACGCAGTATTTT.

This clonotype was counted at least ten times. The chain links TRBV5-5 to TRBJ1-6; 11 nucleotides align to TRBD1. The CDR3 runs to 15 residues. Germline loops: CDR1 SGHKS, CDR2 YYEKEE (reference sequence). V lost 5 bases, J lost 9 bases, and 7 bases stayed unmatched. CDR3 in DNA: TGTGCCAGCAGGTACTGGACAGGGGGCGGTTCACCCCTCCACTTT. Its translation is CASRYWTGGGSPLHF.

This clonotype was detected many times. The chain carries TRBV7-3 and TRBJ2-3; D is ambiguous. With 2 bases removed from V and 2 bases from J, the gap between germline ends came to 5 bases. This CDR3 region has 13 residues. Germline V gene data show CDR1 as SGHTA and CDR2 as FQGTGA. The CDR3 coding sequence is TGTGCCAGCAGCTTACAGCCCACAGATACGCAGTATTTT. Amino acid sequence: CASSLQPTDTQYF.

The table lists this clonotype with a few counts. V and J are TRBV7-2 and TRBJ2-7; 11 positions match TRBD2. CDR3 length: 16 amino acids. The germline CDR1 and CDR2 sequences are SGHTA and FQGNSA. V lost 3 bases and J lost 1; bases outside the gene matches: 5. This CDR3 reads CASSLNLAGGSYEQYF. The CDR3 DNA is TGTGCCAGCAGCTTGAACCTAGCGGGAGGATCCTACGAGCAGTACTTC.

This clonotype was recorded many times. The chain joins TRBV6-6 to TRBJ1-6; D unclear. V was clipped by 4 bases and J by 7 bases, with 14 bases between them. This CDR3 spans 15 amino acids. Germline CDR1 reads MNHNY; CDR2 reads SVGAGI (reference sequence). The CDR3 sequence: CASSSTGRVNSPLHF. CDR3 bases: TGTGCCAGCAGTTCCACCGGGAGGGTGAATTCACCCCTCCACTTT.

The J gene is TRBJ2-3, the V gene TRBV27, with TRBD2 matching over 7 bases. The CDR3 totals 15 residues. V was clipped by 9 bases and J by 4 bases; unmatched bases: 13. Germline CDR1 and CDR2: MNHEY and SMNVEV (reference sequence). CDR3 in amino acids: CASRWEGQKADTQYF. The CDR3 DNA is TGTGCCAGTCGTTGGGAGGGGCAGAAGGCAGATACGCAGTATTTT.

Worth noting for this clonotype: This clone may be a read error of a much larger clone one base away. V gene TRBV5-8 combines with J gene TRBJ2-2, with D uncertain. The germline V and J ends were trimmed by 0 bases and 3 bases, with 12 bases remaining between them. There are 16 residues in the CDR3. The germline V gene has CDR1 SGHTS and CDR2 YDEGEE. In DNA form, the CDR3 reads TGTGCCAGCAGCTTGGACGTAGACACCTACACCGGGGAGCTGTTTTTT. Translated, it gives CASSLDVDTYTGELFF. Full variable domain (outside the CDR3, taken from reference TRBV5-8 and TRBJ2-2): EAGVTQSPTHLIKTRGQQATLRCSPISGHTSVYWYQQALGLGLQFLLWYDEGEERNRGNFPPRFSGRQFPNYSSELNVNALELEDSALYLCASSLDVDTYTGELFFGEGSRLTVL.

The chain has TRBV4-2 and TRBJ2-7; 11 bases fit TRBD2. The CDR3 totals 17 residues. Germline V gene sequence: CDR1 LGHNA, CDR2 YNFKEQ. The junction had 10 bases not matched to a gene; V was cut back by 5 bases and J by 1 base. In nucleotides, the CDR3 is TGTGCCAGCAGCAGAGGAGGGACTAGCGGTTATTCCTACGAGCAGTACTTC. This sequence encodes CASSRGGTSGYSYEQYF.

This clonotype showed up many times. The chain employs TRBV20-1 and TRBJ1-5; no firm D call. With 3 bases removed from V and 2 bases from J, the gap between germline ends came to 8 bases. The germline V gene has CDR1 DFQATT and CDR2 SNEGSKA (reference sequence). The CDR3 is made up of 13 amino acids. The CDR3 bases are TGCAGTGCTAGTAACCCAGGCAATCAGCCCCAGCATTTT. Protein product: CSASNPGNQPQHF.

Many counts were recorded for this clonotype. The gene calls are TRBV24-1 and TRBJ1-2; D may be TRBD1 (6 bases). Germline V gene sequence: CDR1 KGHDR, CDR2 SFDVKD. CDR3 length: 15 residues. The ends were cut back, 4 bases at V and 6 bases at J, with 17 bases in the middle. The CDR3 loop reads CATSDSGALYNGYTF. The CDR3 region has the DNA TGTGCCACCAGTGACTCAGGGGCGCTTTATAATGGCTACACCTTC.

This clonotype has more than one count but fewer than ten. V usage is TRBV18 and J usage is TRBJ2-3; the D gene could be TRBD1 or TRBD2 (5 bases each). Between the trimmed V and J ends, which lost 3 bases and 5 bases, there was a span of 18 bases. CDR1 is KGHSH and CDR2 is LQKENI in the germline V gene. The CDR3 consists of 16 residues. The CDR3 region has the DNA TGTGCCAGCTCACCCCGGGACGGGAAGCTCAGAGATACGCAGTATTTT. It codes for CASSPRDGKLRDTQYF. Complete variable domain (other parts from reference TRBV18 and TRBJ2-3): NAGVMQNPRHLVRRRGQEARLRCSPMKGHSHVYWYRQLPEEGLKFMVYLQKENIIDESGMPKERFSAEFPKEGPSILRIQQVVRGDSAAYFCASSPRDGKLRDTQYFGPGTRLTVL.

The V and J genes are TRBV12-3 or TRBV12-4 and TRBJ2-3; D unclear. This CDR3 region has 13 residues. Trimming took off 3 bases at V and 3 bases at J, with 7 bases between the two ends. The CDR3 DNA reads TGTGCCAGCAGTTTTGTGGGTACAGATACGCAGTATTTT. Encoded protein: CASSFVGTDTQYF.

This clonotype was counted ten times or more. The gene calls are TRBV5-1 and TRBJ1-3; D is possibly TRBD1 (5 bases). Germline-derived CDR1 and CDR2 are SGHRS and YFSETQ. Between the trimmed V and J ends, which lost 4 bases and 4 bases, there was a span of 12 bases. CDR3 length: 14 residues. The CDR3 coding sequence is TGCGCCAGCAGCCCGGGACCGATCGGAAACACCATATATTTT. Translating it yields CASSPGPIGNTIYF.

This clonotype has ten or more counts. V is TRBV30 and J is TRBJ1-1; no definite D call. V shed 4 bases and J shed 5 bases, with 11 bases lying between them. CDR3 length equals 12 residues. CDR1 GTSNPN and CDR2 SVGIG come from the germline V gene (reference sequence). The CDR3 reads CAWIKGRTEAFF. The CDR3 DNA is TGTGCCTGGATTAAAGGGAGGACTGAAGCTTTCTTT. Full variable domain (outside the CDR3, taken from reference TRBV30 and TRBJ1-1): SQTIHQWPATLVQPVGSPLSLECTVEGTSNPNLYWYRQAAGRGLQLLFYSVGIGQISSEVPQNLSASRPQDRQFILSSKKLLLSDSGFYLCAWIKGRTEAFFGQGTRLTVV.

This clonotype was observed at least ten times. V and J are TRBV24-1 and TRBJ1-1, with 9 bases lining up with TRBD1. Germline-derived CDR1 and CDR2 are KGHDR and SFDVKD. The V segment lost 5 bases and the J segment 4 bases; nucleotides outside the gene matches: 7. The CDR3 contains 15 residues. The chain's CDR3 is CATSGGTGFGTEAFF. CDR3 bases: TGTGCCACCAGTGGTGGGACAGGGTTTGGCACTGAAGCTTTCTTT.

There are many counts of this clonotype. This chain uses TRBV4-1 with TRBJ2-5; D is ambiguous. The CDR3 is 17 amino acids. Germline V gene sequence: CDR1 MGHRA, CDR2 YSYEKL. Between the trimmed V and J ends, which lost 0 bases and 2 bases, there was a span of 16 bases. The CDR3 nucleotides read TGCGCCAGCAGCCAAGATCCGGCGACTCGGGTGCAAGAGACCCAGTACTTC. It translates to CASSQDPATRVQETQYF.

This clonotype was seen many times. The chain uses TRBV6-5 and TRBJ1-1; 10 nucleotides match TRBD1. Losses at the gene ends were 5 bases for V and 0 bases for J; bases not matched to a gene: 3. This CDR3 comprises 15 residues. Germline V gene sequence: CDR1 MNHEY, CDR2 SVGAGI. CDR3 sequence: CASSMGQGLNTEAFF. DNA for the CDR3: TGTGCCAGCAGTATGGGACAGGGGTTGAACACTGAAGCTTTCTTT.